This T cell receptor (beta chain) is from a study of quantifying T cell responses using KT2 cells. Looking at the study overall: cDNA was made from DNase-treated RNA using alpha and beta constant primers. The second PCR was a qPCR stopped at a predetermined fluorescence threshold.

An oligo carrying a UMI was ligated to the cDNA 3' end. The first PCR ran roughly 4 cycles with an equimolar RC1.1 and RC1.2 beta primer mix. TCRdb reanalysed the UMI-ligation and nested PCR reads using MiXCR and keeps one entry per CDR3 protein. The profile shows tens of thousands of distinct CDR3 sequences, around an eighth of them singletons. The V and J ends lost 5 bases and 4 bases, in that order; junction bases with no gene match: 13. Germline V gene data show CDR1 as DFQATT and CDR2 as SNEGSKA (reference sequence). This CDR3 comprises 16 residues. This clonotype was counted at least ten times. The sample is PBMC spiked with counted cells of clone KT2. KT2 cells were mixed with fixed PBMC numbers at varying ratios.

The genes are TRBV20-1 and TRBJ2-1; 8 nucleotides agree with TRBD2. The TCR sequence derives from a human donor. Sequenced input: PBMCs spiked with cells of the T cell clone KT2. The CDR3 nucleotides read TGCAGTGCTCTGAACCAGGACAGCGGGGGATACAATGAGCAGTTCTTC. Translation: CSALNQDSGGYNEQFF.